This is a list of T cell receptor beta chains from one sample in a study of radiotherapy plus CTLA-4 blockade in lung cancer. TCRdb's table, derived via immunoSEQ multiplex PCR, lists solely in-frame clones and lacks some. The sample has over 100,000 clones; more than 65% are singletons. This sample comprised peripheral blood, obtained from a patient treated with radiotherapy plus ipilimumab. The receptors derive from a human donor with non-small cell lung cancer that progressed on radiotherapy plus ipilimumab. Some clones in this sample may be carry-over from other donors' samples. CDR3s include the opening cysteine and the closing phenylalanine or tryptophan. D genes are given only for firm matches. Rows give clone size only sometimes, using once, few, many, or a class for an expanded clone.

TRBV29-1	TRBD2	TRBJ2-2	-	CSVVRLAGGRGTGELFF	TGCAGCGTTGTTCGACTAGCGGGGGGCCGGGGCACCGGGGAGCTGTTTTTT
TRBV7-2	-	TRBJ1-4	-	CASSILGREGEKLFF	TGTGCCAGCAGCATACTCGGGAGGGAGGGCGAAAAACTGTTTTTT
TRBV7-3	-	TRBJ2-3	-	CASSLYGEDTQYF	TGTGCCAGCAGCTTATACGGGGAAGATACGCAGTATTTT
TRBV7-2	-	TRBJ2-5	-	CASSFLVGTQYF	TGTGCCAGCAGCTTCTTAGTGGGGACCCAGTACTTC
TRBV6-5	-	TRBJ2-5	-	CASSYPGAGETQYF	TGTGCCAGCAGTTACCCTGGTGCCGGGGAGACCCAGTACTTC
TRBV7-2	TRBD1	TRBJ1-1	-	CASSLQGGIGTEAFF	TGTGCCAGCAGCTTACAAGGGGGCATAGGCACTGAAGCTTTCTTT
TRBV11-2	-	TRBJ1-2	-	CASSLGAGVGYGYTF	TGTGCCAGCAGCTTAGGCGCAGGGGTCGGCTATGGCTACACCTTC
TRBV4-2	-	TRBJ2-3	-	CASSQGTDYSTDTQYF	TGTGCCAGCAGCCAAGGTACAGATTATAGCACAGATACGCAGTATTTT
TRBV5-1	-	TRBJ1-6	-	CASSFIPSGGDSPLHF	TGCGCCAGCAGCTTTATCCCATCCGGTGGCGATTCACCCCTCCACTTT
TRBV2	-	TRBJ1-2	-	CASRVIGGLSGYTF	TGTGCCAGCAGAGTGATCGGGGGACTAAGTGGCTACACCTTC
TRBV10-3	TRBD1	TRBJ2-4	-	CATKGQGVENIQYF	TGTGCCACTAAGGGACAGGGGGTGGAAAACATTCAGTACTTC
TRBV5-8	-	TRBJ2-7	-	CASSLGGYAYEQYF	TGTGCCAGCAGCTTGGGAGGGTATGCCTACGAGCAGTACTTC
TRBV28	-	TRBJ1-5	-	CASSVTTGQPQHF	TGTGCCAGCAGCGTGACCACTGGTCAGCCCCAGCATTTT
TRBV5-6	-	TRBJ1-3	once	CASSHQEGRPSGNTIYF	TGTGCCAGCAGCCACCAGGAAGGGAGGCCCTCTGGAAACACCATATATTTT
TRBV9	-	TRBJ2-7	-	CASSVGGALSYEQYF	TGTGCCAGCAGCGTAGGAGGGGCCTTGTCCTACGAGCAGTACTTC
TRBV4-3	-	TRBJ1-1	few	CASSQDKGMSTEAFF	TGCGCCAGCAGCCAAGATAAAGGGATGAGCACTGAAGCTTTCTTT
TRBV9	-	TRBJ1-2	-	CASSAQGPIGYGYTF	TGTGCCAGCAGCGCACAGGGACCAATTGGGTATGGCTACACCTTC
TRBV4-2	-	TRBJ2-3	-	CASSSRLRGSTDTQYF	TGTGCCAGCAGTTCAAGGTTGCGGGGAAGCACAGATACGCAGTATTTT
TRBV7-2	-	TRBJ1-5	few	CASSLVSGVGQPQHF	TGTGCCAGCAGCTTAGTTTCGGGGGTGGGCCAGCCCCAGCATTTT
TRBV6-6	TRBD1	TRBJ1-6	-	CASSYSTGGGSPLHF	TGTGCCAGCAGTTACTCGACAGGGGGCGGATCACCCCTCCACTTT
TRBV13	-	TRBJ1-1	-	CASSLRAGTEAFF	TGTGCCAGCAGCTTACGGGCTGGGACTGAAGCTTTCTTT
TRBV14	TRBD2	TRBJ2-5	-	CASSPGLAGGRLETQYF	TGTGCCAGCAGCCCGGGACTAGCGGGGGGGCGTTTGGAGACCCAGTACTTC
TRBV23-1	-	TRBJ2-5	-	CASSQKVKRVPTQYF	TGCGCCAGCAGTCAAAAGGTCAAAAGGGTTCCGACCCAGTACTTC
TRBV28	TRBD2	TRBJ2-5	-	CASSSGGEETQYF	TGTGCCTCTTCTAGCGGGGGGGAAGAGACCCAGTACTTC
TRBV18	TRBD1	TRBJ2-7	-	CASSPRPGQGNEQYF	TGTGCCAGCTCACCACGCCCGGGACAGGGGAACGAGCAGTACTTC
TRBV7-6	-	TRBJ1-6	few	CASSLSPGVVSPLHF	TGTGCCAGCAGCTTATCGCCAGGGGTCGTTTCACCCCTCCACTTT
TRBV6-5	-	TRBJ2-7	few	CASSLRREQYF	TGTGCCAGCAGCCTACGGCGGGAGCAGTACTTC
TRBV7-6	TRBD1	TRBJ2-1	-	CASSRTGNEQFF	TGTGCCAGCAGCCGGACAGGGAATGAGCAGTTCTTC